A selection of T cell receptor beta chains follows, all from one sample in a study of blood T cell repertoires in COVID-19. The method was immunoSEQ multiplex PCR; TCRdb's version includes in-frame clones alone and lacks a portion of them. The sample carries 30,000 to 35,000 clones, roughly three quarters recorded once. Sequenced input: peripheral blood. The receptors come from a man of 80 years or more with acute or convalescent COVID-19. CDR3s include the opening cysteine and the closing phenylalanine or tryptophan. The D gene is left open where the match is weak. Only part of the rows carry a size: once, few, many, or a class if the clone is expanded.

v_gene	abundance	d_gene	j_gene	CDR3aa	CDR3nt
TRBV5-1	.	.	TRBJ2-2	CASSFEIRTGELFF	TGCGCCAGCAGCTTCGAGATCCGCACCGGGGAGCTGTTTTTT
TRBV13	.	.	TRBJ2-2	CASSPREVGTGELFF	TGTGCCAGCAGCCCCCGAGAGGTTGGCACCGGGGAGCTGTTTTTT
TRBV2	.	.	TRBJ2-5	CASSEASSTGSPETQYF	TGTGCCAGCAGTGAAGCCTCTTCCACCGGGTCCCCGGAGACCCAGTACTTC
TRBV4-1	once	.	TRBJ1-2	CASSPNWGDGYTF	TGCGCCAGCAGCCCTAACTGGGGCGACGGCTACACCTTC
TRBV4-2	.	.	TRBJ2-7	CASSQSSGSTYEQYF	TGTGCCAGCAGCCAAAGCAGCGGGTCGACCTACGAGCAGTACTTC
TRBV6-5	.	.	TRBJ2-3	CASSYSSGGTDTQYF	TGTGCCAGCAGTTACTCTTCAGGTGGCACAGATACGCAGTATTTT
TRBV2	.	.	TRBJ2-7	CASREGPRSYEQYF	TGTGCCAGCAGGGAGGGTCCCCGATCCTACGAGCAGTACTTC
TRBV4-3	large	TRBD1	TRBJ1-1	CASSQFTGTGDPAFF	TGCGCCAGCAGCCAATTTACCGGGACAGGGGACCCAGCTTTCTTT
TRBV5-1	.	.	TRBJ2-3	CASSLEPGPDTQYF	TGCGCCAGCAGCTTGGAACCAGGGCCAGATACGCAGTATTTT
TRBV24-1	.	TRBD2	TRBJ2-3	CATSDTGTSGRGTDTQYF	TGTGCCACCAGTGACACCGGGACTAGCGGGAGAGGTACAGATACGCAGTATTTT
TRBV28	.	.	TRBJ2-7	CASRTGGFPLYEQYF	TGTGCCAGCAGGACCGGGGGTTTCCCCCTATACGAGCAGTACTTC
TRBV7-2	.	.	TRBJ2-2	CASSFSRDTGELFF	TGTGCCAGCAGCTTTTCCCGTGACACCGGGGAGCTGTTTTTT
TRBV27	.	.	TRBJ1-1	CASSLTAGTEAFF	TGTGCCAGCAGTCTCACCGCGGGCACTGAAGCTTTCTTT
TRBV7-2	.	.	TRBJ2-2	CASTPLYGELFF	TGTGCCAGCACTCCCCTATATGGGGAGCTGTTTTTT
TRBV11-2	.	TRBD1	TRBJ1-2	CASSLDGGWTGTFNYGYTF	TGTGCCAGCAGCTTAGACGGGGGCTGGACAGGGACCTTTAACTATGGCTACACCTTC
TRBV6-6	.	.	TRBJ1-2	CASALNTNYGYTF	TGTGCCAGCGCTCTAAATACTAACTATGGCTACACCTTC
TRBV19	.	TRBD1	TRBJ1-5	CASVTGDQPQHF	TGTGCCAGTGTGACAGGGGATCAGCCCCAGCATTTT
TRBV2	.	TRBD1	TRBJ1-5	CASRGDRRSNQPQHF	TGTGCCAGCAGAGGGGACAGAAGGAGCAATCAGCCCCAGCATTTT
TRBV18	.	TRBD2	TRBJ2-7	CASSPTGLAGGLAYEQYF	TGTGCCAGCTCACCCACCGGACTAGCGGGGGGGCTAGCTTACGAGCAGTACTTC
TRBV9	.	.	TRBJ1-4	CASSPYLGVGEKLFF	TGTGCCAGCAGCCCATACCTCGGGGTTGGCGAAAAACTGTTTTTT
TRBV6-2/TRBV6-3	few	TRBD2	TRBJ2-5	CASNPGLADQETQYF	TGTGCCAGCAACCCCGGACTAGCGGACCAAGAGACCCAGTACTTC
TRBV12-3/TRBV12-4	.	.	TRBJ2-7	CASSLGRYYEQYF	TGTGCCAGCAGTTTAGGCCGGTACTACGAGCAGTACTTC
TRBV4-3	few	.	TRBJ1-2	CASSQEIGVRGTGYTF	TGCGCCAGCAGCCAAGAGATCGGGGTTAGGGGGACTGGCTACACCTTC
TRBV3-1/TRBV3-2	.	TRBD2	TRBJ2-3	CASSRRQGTSGRGDTQYF	TGTGCCAGCAGCCGTCGACAGGGGACTAGCGGGAGGGGCGATACGCAGTATTTT
TRBV10-1	.	.	TRBJ2-7	CASSVPPRDSHEQYF	TGCGCCAGCAGTGTCCCTCCCAGGGATTCGCACGAGCAGTACTTC
TRBV6-2/TRBV6-3	few	.	TRBJ1-1	CASSFGGVGQADTEAFF	TGTGCCAGCAGTTTCGGGGGGGTTGGGCAGGCGGACACTGAAGCTTTCTTT
TRBV5-1	.	TRBD1	TRBJ1-4	CASRVRQGQVEKLFF	TGCGCCAGCAGGGTCCGACAGGGGCAAGTTGAAAAACTGTTTTTT
TRBV4-2	.	.	TRBJ1-1	CASSQGALESTEAFF	TGTGCCAGCAGCCAAGGGGCTCTTGAATCTACTGAAGCTTTCTTT
TRBV27	.	.	TRBJ2-3	CASIKRAGWADTQYF	TGTGCCAGCATCAAAAGGGCAGGGTGGGCAGATACGCAGTATTTT
TRBV7-3	.	.	TRBJ1-2	CASSLAGMTSGYTF	TGTGCCAGCAGCTTGGCAGGGATGACTTCTGGCTACACCTTC
TRBV24-1	.	TRBD1	TRBJ2-5	CATRGQQETQYF	TGTGCCACCAGGGGACAGCAAGAGACCCAGTACTTC
TRBV6-5	.	.	TRBJ2-7	CASRQEVVSYEQYF	TGTGCCAGTAGGCAGGAGGTAGTCTCCTACGAGCAGTACTTC
TRBV7-3	.	.	TRBJ1-1	CASSFGMNTEAFF	TGTGCCAGCAGCTTCGGGATGAACACTGAAGCTTTCTTT
TRBV5-1	.	TRBD2	TRBJ2-5	CASSSGLAGGPETQYF	TGCGCCAGCAGCAGCGGACTAGCGGGGGGGCCCGAGACCCAGTACTTC
TRBV6-5	.	.	TRBJ2-7	CASCRSGQFYEQYF	TGTGCCAGCTGCCGAAGTGGGCAGTTCTACGAGCAGTACTTC
TRBV30	.	TRBD2	TRBJ2-3	CAWSGGSSGRTDTQYF	TGTGCCTGGAGTGGAGGGTCCAGCGGGAGAACAGATACGCAGTATTTT
TRBV4-2	.	.	TRBJ1-1	CASSQGGGPNTEAFF	TGTGCCAGCAGCCAAGGGGGGGGGCCGAACACTGAAGCTTTCTTT
TRBV5-4	.	TRBD1	TRBJ2-3	CASRRDRGTDTQYF	TGTGCCAGCAGAAGGGACAGGGGCACAGATACGCAGTATTTT
TRBV7-9	.	TRBD1	TRBJ2-1	CASSSPRDRAHNEQFF	TGTGCCAGCAGCTCTCCCCGGGACAGGGCCCACAATGAGCAGTTCTTC
TRBV7-2	.	.	TRBJ2-1	CASSRKQGHPLSYNEQFF	TGTGCCAGCAGCCGTAAACAGGGACACCCCCTCTCCTACAATGAGCAGTTCTTC
TRBV6-1	.	TRBD1	TRBJ1-2	CASSRDRGEYGYTF	TGTGCCAGCAGCCGGGACAGGGGGGAGTATGGCTACACCTTC
TRBV20-1	once	TRBD2	TRBJ2-7	CSVREGYEQYF	TGCAGTGTGCGGGAGGGCTACGAGCAGTACTTC
TRBV18	.	.	TRBJ2-7	CASSPGGGDYEQYF	TGTGCCAGCTCTCCCGGTGGAGGAGACTACGAGCAGTACTTC
TRBV13	.	.	TRBJ2-2	CASNTQGSAGELFF	TGTGCCAGCAACACACAGGGCTCGGCCGGGGAGCTGTTTTTT
TRBV6-2/TRBV6-3	once	.	TRBJ2-7	CASSPHTTTYEQYF	TGTGCCAGCAGTCCGCACACAACGACCTACGAGCAGTACTTC
TRBV12-3/TRBV12-4	.	TRBD1	TRBJ1-2	CASNHRGRGGYTF	TGTGCCAGCAACCACAGGGGGCGCGGGGGCTACACCTTC
TRBV7-2	.	.	TRBJ2-3	CASSLDSRTDTQYF	TGTGCCAGCAGCTTAGATTCTAGGACAGATACGCAGTATTTT
TRBV27	.	TRBD1	TRBJ1-1	CASSPTTFRTGKEAFF	TGTGCCAGCAGTCCGACCACCTTCCGGACAGGGAAAGAAGCTTTCTTT
TRBV18	.	.	TRBJ2-2	CASSEQGSGELFF	TGTGCCAGCTCAGAACAGGGTTCCGGGGAGCTGTTTTTT
TRBV29-1	once	TRBD1	TRBJ1-2	CSVTHRTGGAGGYTF	TGCAGCGTCACCCACCGGACAGGGGGCGCGGGCGGCTACACCTTC
TRBV6-5	.	TRBD1	TRBJ2-7	CASSLRQGRYEQYF	TGTGCCAGCAGTCTAAGACAGGGGAGGTACGAGCAGTACTTC
TRBV5-4	.	TRBD1	TRBJ1-1	CASSSRTQGDWAEAFF	TGTGCCAGCAGCTCCCGAACTCAGGGGGACTGGGCTGAAGCTTTCTTT
TRBV4-3	.	TRBD2	TRBJ2-1	CASSQDRGERGYEQFF	TGCGCCAGCAGCCAAGATCGTGGGGAGCGGGGCTATGAGCAGTTCTTC
TRBV5-4	.	TRBD1	TRBJ1-5	CASSLGGTGNQPQHF	TGTGCCAGCAGCTTGGGAGGGACAGGGAACCAGCCCCAGCATTTT